The text below deals with one T cell receptor beta chain. Sequence at one end of the junction differs from germline and may be a read error. This sample is drawn from a study of CD8 T cells in Susac syndrome. The CD8+ and CD4+ T cells were negatively isolated, with the TEMRA cells enriched by FACS. Random hexamers were used to reverse transcribe roughly 0.45 to 1 ug of RNA. The amplification used immunoSEQ multiplex PCR on TCR beta CDR3; it spanned 54 Vbeta and 13 Jbeta. TCRdb reprocessed the immunoSEQ multiplex PCR reads via MiXCR and lists one record per CDR3 protein. This table has 140,000 to 150,000 distinct CDR3 sequences, approximately 95% appearing once. The sample comprised CD4+ T cells from PBMCs. The receptor comes from a human donor with multiple sclerosis.

CDR3: CASSLGGGQGPF. The CDR3 DNA sequence: TGTGCCAGCAGCTTGGGCGGGGGACAGGGCCCATTC. This chain uses TRBV13 with TRBJ2-7; 9 bases fit TRBD1. The CDR3 totals 12 residues. CDR1 PRHDT and CDR2 FYEKMQ come from the germline V gene (reference sequence).